The 26 T cell receptor beta chains below come from one sample, sequenced in a study of blood T cell repertoires in COVID-19. Libraries were prepared by immunoSEQ multiplex PCR; TCRdb keeps only in-frame clonotypes and omits some of them. This sample yields 450,000 to 500,000 clones, of which 87% are seen a single time; 0.7% belongs to the top ten. The sequenced sample was PBMCs or T cells enriched from blood (not recorded which). Source of these receptors: a woman under 30 who had recovered from COVID-19.

The rearrangement joins TRBV10-3 to TRBJ1-3; the D is unclear. CDR3 length equals 15 residues. V lost 5 bases and J 0 bases, leaving 11 bases between the germline ends. Germline lookup yields CDR1 ENHRY and CDR2 SYGVKD. The DNA of the CDR3 is TGTGCCATCAGTAACTCAGACATCTCTGGAAACACCATATATTTT. Translating it yields CAISNSDISGNTIYF.

V and J are TRBV7-2 and TRBJ2-1; 7 bases are shared with TRBD2. V trimming: 4 bases; J trimming: 6 bases; junction bases outside the gene matches: 15. Germline CDR1 is SGHTA and CDR2 is FQGNSA. This CDR3 region has 17 residues. CDR3: CASSSAEGRVKGNEQFF. DNA of the CDR3: TGTGCCAGCAGCTCGGCGGAGGGGAGGGTGAAGGGCAATGAGCAGTTCTTC.

The chain uses TRBV6-5 and TRBJ2-2; D may be TRBD1 (6 bases). CDR1 and CDR2 (germline): MNHEY, SVGAGI. V shed 7 bases and J shed 5 bases, with 11 bases lying between them. The CDR3 length is 13 residues. DNA for the CDR3: TGTGCCAGCAAACAGGGTTGGACCGGGGAGCTGTTTTTT. Translating it yields CASKQGWTGELFF.

The chain combines TRBV3-1 (or the pseudogene TRBV3-2) with TRBJ1-1, with a possible D match to TRBD1 (5 bases). This CDR3 has 13 residues. V lost 4 bases, J lost 11 bases, and 17 bases lay in between. Per the germline V gene, CDR1 is LGHDT and CDR2 is YNNKEL (reference sequence). CDR3 residues: CASSPPQGFGAFF. The CDR3 DNA is TGTGCCAGCAGCCCCCCCCAGGGTTTTGGGGCTTTCTTT.

The chain employs TRBV5-1 and TRBJ1-2, with D hard to call. V shed 2 bases and J shed 6 bases, with 11 bases lying between them. The CDR3 runs to 13 residues. Germline CDR1 SGHRS, CDR2 YFSETQ. CDR3 region: CASSFMKQDGYTF. The CDR3 nucleotides read TGCGCCAGCAGCTTTATGAAGCAAGATGGCTACACCTTC. The full variable domain, its missing parts supplied by reference TRBV5-1 and TRBJ1-2, is KAGVTQTPRYLIKTRGQQVTLSCSPISGHRSVSWYQQTPGQGLQFLFEYFSETQRNKGNFPGRFSGRQFSNSRSEMNVSTLELGDSALYLCASSFMKQDGYTFGSGTRLTVV.

The V and J genes are TRBV27 and TRBJ1-1; TRBD1 matches at 8 bases. V trimming: 3 bases; J trimming: 2 bases; junction bases outside the gene matches: 2. This CDR3 has 14 amino acids. Germline CDR1 reads MNHEY; CDR2 reads SMNVEV (reference sequence). The CDR3 protein is CASSLDRVNTEAFF. The CDR3 DNA sequence: TGTGCCAGCAGTTTGGACAGGGTTAACACTGAAGCTTTCTTT.

This chain uses TRBV5-1 with TRBJ2-1, with 7 nucleotides matching TRBD1. There are 17 residues in the CDR3. In germline, CDR1 is SGHRS, CDR2 YFSETQ. Trimming cost V 4 bases and J 5 bases; bases outside gene matches: 15. The CDR3 bases are TGCGCCAGCAGCCGCTTCCTGACAGGGTGGGTTGACAATGAGCAGTTCTTC. Amino acid sequence: CASSRFLTGWVDNEQFF.

This clone was counted once. This sample includes further DNA sequences coding for the same CDR3. The rearrangement joins TRBV30 to TRBJ1-5, with D perhaps matching TRBD1 (5 bases). Trimming shortened V by 1 base and J by 4 bases, and 8 bases separated the two germline ends. CDR1 and CDR2 from the germline V gene are GTSNPN and SVGIG (reference sequence). The CDR3 runs 13 residues. The CDR3 here is CAWSGGGNQPQHF. The CDR3 region has the DNA TGTGCCTGGAGTGGGGGGGGGAATCAGCCCCAGCATTTT. Using reference TRBV30 and TRBJ1-5 for the parts outside the CDR3, the full variable domain is SQTIHQWPATLVQPVGSPLSLECTVEGTSNPNLYWYRQAAGRGLQLLFYSVGIGQISSEVPQNLSASRPQDRQFILSSKKLLLSDSGFYLCAWSGGGNQPQHFGDGTRLSIL.

V gene TRBV3-1 (or the pseudogene TRBV3-2) combines with J gene TRBJ1-6; TRBD1 matches at 7 bases. The V and J ends lost 3 bases and 7 bases, in that order; junction bases with no gene match: 9. Germline V CDR1 and CDR2: LGHDT, YNNKEL (reference sequence). This CDR3 contains 16 residues. The CDR3 DNA sequence: TGTGCCAGCAGCCACGAAAGACAGGGAGAGAATTCACCCCTCCACTTT. Its translation: CASSHERQGENSPLHF.

CDR3 nucleotides: TGCGCCAGCAGTATTCACAAGAACACTGAAGCTTTCTTT. It is translated as CASSIHKNTEAFF. This chain connects TRBV4-1 to TRBJ1-1, with D hard to call. The germline CDR1 and CDR2 sequences are MGHRA and YSYEKL. The length of the CDR3 is 13 residues. Trimming pared 6 bases from V and 1 base from J, leaving 9 bases between.

The chain combines TRBV12-5 with TRBJ1-6, with D perhaps TRBD1 (6 bases). CDR1 is LGHNT and CDR2 is FRNRAP in the germline V gene. CDR3 length: 16 amino acids. The V and J ends lost 4 bases and 9 bases respectively, with 19 bases between them. The CDR3 coding sequence is TGTGCTAGTGGTTCACACTCCACAGGGATGGGTTCACCCCTCCACTTT. It yields the protein CASGSHSTGMGSPLHF.

The CDR3 coding sequence is TGTGCCAGCAGTGCCCGGACTAGCGGGGGCGAGCAGTACTTC. Translation gives CASSARTSGGEQYF. This chain joins TRBV2 and TRBJ2-7; 13 bases match TRBD2. Looked up from germline, CDR1 is SNHLY and CDR2 is FYNNEI. The V and J ends lost 4 bases and 6 bases, in that order; junction bases with no gene match: 3. The CDR3 loop spans 14 amino acids.

The chain has TRBV6-5 and TRBJ2-7; TRBD1 agrees at 9 bases. The CDR3 extends over 15 amino acids. The V gene end was trimmed by 0 bases and the J gene end by 5 bases; junction bases not matched to a gene: 5. Germline CDR1 reads MNHEY; CDR2 reads SVGAGI. The CDR3 loop reads CASSYSLTGGHEQYF. CDR3 coding DNA: TGTGCCAGCAGTTACTCTTTAACAGGGGGCCACGAGCAGTACTTC.

For this clone: The sample holds other DNA sequences that translate to the same CDR3. The J gene is TRBJ1-5, the V gene TRBV28; D unclear. This CDR3 has 12 amino acids. With 2 bases removed from V and 5 bases from J, the gap between germline ends came to 4 bases. CDR1 MDHEN and CDR2 SYDVKM come from the germline V gene. CDR3 protein: CASSLPDQPQHF. The CDR3 DNA reads TGTGCCAGCAGTTTACCAGATCAGCCCCAGCATTTT.

The chain joins TRBV5-1 to TRBJ2-5; 7 bases are shared with TRBD2. The CDR3 sequence is 19 residues long. From germline, CDR1 is SGHRS and CDR2 YFSETQ. V lost 3 bases and J lost 5; bases outside the gene matches: 22. CDR3 region: CASSSNPPPGLGPGETQYF. The CDR3 bases are TGCGCCAGCAGCTCCAACCCCCCGCCAGGACTAGGGCCGGGGGAGACCCAGTACTTC.

This clone has a handful of counts. The V gene is TRBV5-4, the J gene TRBJ1-2; 10 nucleotides match TRBD1. After removal of 2 bases from V and 3 bases from J, the junction contained 4 bases not matched to a gene. The CDR3 is 15 amino acids. Germline assignment: CDR1 SGHNT and CDR2 YYREEE (reference sequence). CDR3 nucleotides: TGTGCCAGCAGCTTCCCGACAGGGGGCCACTATGGCTACACCTTC. Translation: CASSFPTGGHYGYTF.

Only a few counts were recorded for this clone. The chain carries TRBV3-1 (or the pseudogene TRBV3-2) and TRBJ1-1, with D maybe TRBD1 (5 bases). The V gene's germline CDR1 is LGHDT and CDR2 YNNKEL (reference sequence). V shed 0 bases and J shed 6 bases, with 14 bases lying between them. The CDR3 has 15 amino acids. As DNA, the CDR3 is TGTGCCAGCAGCCAAGAACTACAGGAACCCTCTGAAGCTTTCTTT. It yields the protein CASSQELQEPSEAFF.

The chain carries TRBV5-1 and TRBJ2-3; 7 bases match TRBD2. The J segment lost 4 bases and the V segment lost 3 bases, leaving 5 bases of the junction unmatched. This CDR3 spans 14 amino acids. Germline loops: CDR1 SGHRS, CDR2 YFSETQ. CDR3 loop: CASSSGLVSDTQYF. Here the CDR3 DNA reads TGCGCCAGCAGCTCCGGACTAGTTTCAGATACGCAGTATTTT.

This clone has a handful of counts. V gene TRBV2 combines with J gene TRBJ2-1, with a weak D call TRBD1 (5 bases). This CDR3 spans 12 amino acids. The ends were cut back, 5 bases at V and 4 bases at J, with 6 bases in the middle. Germline assignment: CDR1 SNHLY and CDR2 FYNNEI. CDR3 loop: CASSSGYNEQFF. The CDR3 nucleotides read TGTGCCAGCAGTTCAGGGTACAATGAGCAGTTCTTC.

The chain uses TRBV28 and TRBJ1-2, with 7 bases lining up with TRBD1. Germline CDR1 MDHEN, CDR2 SYDVKM. The CDR3 consists of 12 residues. J lost 5 bases, V lost 8 bases, and 5 bases had no gene match. The chain's CDR3 is CASQTGTYGYTF. Written as DNA, the CDR3 is TGTGCCAGCCAGACAGGGACTTATGGCTACACCTTC.

V usage is TRBV10-3 and J usage is TRBJ1-1, with D possibly matching TRBD1 (6 bases). V was pared by 3 bases and J by 6 bases, with 14 bases between. The CDR3 sequence is 14 residues long. Germline CDR1 and CDR2: ENHRY and SYGVKD. As DNA, the CDR3 is TGTGCCATCAGTGACTTAAACAGGGTTTCTGAAGCTTTCTTT. Its translation: CAISDLNRVSEAFF.

V and J are TRBV3-1 (or the pseudogene TRBV3-2) and TRBJ1-5; the D is unclear. V lost 0 bases to trimming and J lost 2 bases, with 5 bases between them. The CDR3 has 14 residues. Germline CDR1 is LGHDT and CDR2 is YNNKEL (reference sequence). CDR3 nucleotides: TGTGCCAGCAGCCAAGAGAGGGGCAATCAGCCCCAGCATTTT. It specifies CASSQERGNQPQHF.

The chain is built from TRBV4-1 and TRBJ1-5, with D possibly TRBD1 on 6 matching bases. Germline V gene data show CDR1 as MGHRA and CDR2 as YSYEKL. The CDR3 spans 15 residues. Trimming took 4 bases from V and 4 from J, leaving 14 bases between them. The CDR3 DNA follows: TGCGCCAGCAGCCCCGGACAGAGAACGAATCAGCCCCAGCATTTT. It codes for CASSPGQRTNQPQHF.

V usage is TRBV25-1 and J usage is TRBJ2-2; D possibly corresponds to TRBD1 (5 bases). Germline CDR1 and CDR2: MGHDK and SYGVNS. The CDR3 has 15 residues. V was clipped by 2 bases and J by 6 bases, with 13 bases between them. The CDR3 nucleotides are TGTGCCAGCAGTGAAGTGGGGCAGACAGCCGGGGAGCTGTTTTTT. Residues: CASSEVGQTAGELFF. The full variable domain, with the rest looked up from reference TRBV25-1 and TRBJ2-2, is EADIYQTPRYLVIGTGKKITLECSQTMGHDKMYWYQQDPGMELHLIHYSYGVNSTEKGDLSSESTVSRIRTEHFPLTLESARPSHTSQYLCASSEVGQTAGELFFGEGSRLTVL.

The V and J genes are TRBV5-1 and TRBJ2-5; 14 nucleotides match TRBD2. Germline V gene lookup returns CDR1 SGHRS and CDR2 YFSETQ. CDR3 length equals 17 residues. V was clipped by 6 bases and J by 4 bases; unmatched bases: 11. The CDR3 region is CASTPGLAGGRGETQYF. CDR3 nucleotides: TGCGCCAGCACCCCCGGACTAGCGGGGGGTAGGGGAGAGACCCAGTACTTC.

The genes are TRBV5-1 and TRBJ1-3, with TRBD1 matching over 8 bases. The CDR3 loop spans 17 amino acids. Germline loops: CDR1 SGHRS, CDR2 YFSETQ. Unmatched junction bases numbered 12, after V lost 4 bases and J lost 3 bases. CDR3 bases: TGCGCCAGCAGCCCCACCGGACAGGGTGGTGGTGGAAACACCATATATTTT. It translates to CASSPTGQGGGGNTIYF.